The clone carrying this TCR beta chain came up a few times. The sample comes from a study of blood T cell repertoires in COVID-19. The wider study: The samples span acute and convalescent COVID-19 from the United States, Italy and Spain. Sample material is recorded as cDNA or gDNA derived from T cells, B-cell-depleted T cells, or PBMCs.

Germline-derived CDR1 and CDR2 are SGHKS and YYEKEE (reference sequence). V was clipped by 0 bases and J by 3 bases; unmatched bases: 3. The CDR3 is 15 residues long. In the study's own analysis: Counts of nucleated cells, estimated from reference gene primer amplification, were obtained. Some clones are missing from TCRdb's copy, which holds only in-frame ones; the method was immunoSEQ multiplex PCR. Clonal size and the V and J genes are those of that table, whereas D and trimming came from the DNA. The data contain under 130,000 clones, approximately 79% of them singletons. This clonotype was sampled from a man between 65 and 85 years old with active or convalescent COVID-19. Sequencing input: peripheral blood. This sequence joins TRBV5-5 and TRBJ1-5, with TRBD1 identical over 7 bases. The CDR3 bases are TGTGCCAGCAGCTTGGGGACAGGCATCAATCAGCCCCAGCATTTT. It yields the protein CASSLGTGINQPQHF.